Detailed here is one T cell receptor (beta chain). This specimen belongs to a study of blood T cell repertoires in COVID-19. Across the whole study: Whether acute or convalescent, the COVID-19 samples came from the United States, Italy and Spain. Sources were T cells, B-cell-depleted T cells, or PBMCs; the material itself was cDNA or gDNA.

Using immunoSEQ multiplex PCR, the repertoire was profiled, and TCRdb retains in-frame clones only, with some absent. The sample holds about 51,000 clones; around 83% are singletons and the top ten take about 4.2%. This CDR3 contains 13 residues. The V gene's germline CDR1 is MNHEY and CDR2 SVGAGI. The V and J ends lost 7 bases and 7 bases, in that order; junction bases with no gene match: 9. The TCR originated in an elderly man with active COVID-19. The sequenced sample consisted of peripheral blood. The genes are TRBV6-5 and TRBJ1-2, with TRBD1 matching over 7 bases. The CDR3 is CASIDGQAGGYTF. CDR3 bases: TGTGCCAGCATAGATGGACAGGCGGGTGGCTACACCTTC.